This T cell receptor beta chain was sequenced for a study of shared clonotypes between healthy human individuals. Partitioning of CD4+ cells yielded a CD45RA+ naive subset and a CD45RA-negative memory subset. General study findings and limits: As a rule, naive subsets had a larger estimated richness than memory subsets.

As for this clone: Its target is unknown.

Produced via immunoSEQ multiplex PCR; TCRdb's table is partial and in-frame only. The sample contains 2.5 million or so clones, over 85% of which appear only once. The CDR3 spans 15 residues. Germline lookup yields CDR1 LNHDA and CDR2 SQIVND (reference sequence). Between the trimmed V and J ends, which lost 1 base and 1 base, there was a span of 9 bases. Sequencing used naive CD4+ T cells sorted from blood. Indicated subset: CD45RA+ positively selected. The TCR sequence derives from a man aged 18 to 35 in good health. The chain carries TRBV19 and TRBJ2-3; TRBD2 might be the D (6 bases). The CDR3 protein is CASSIVWGGTDTQYF. CDR3 coding DNA: TGTGCCAGTAGTATAGTGTGGGGGGGCACAGATACGCAGTATTTT.